There are a few counts of the clone carrying this TCR beta chain. This specimen belongs to a study of T-cell memory formation after mild COVID-19. Looking at the study overall: TCR clusters mostly belonged to single donors.

Constant-segment primers served in 5'RACE that generated TCR alpha and TCR beta cDNA libraries bearing sample barcodes and UMIs. TCRdb independently ran MiXCR on the 5' RACE reads; one entry per CDR3 protein. Among 300,000 or so distinct CDR3 sequences listed, about 16% were seen once. V was pared by 1 base and J by 4 bases, with 2 bases of the junction left unmatched. The CDR3 consists of 15 residues. Germline CDR1 SGHRS, CDR2 YFSETQ. V usage is TRBV5-1 and J usage is TRBJ2-1; 10 bases are a match to TRBD1. Sequenced material: PBMCs or a T cell subset sorted from them (not recorded which). The receptor was isolated from a man between 18 and 35 years old who had mild COVID-19 (a few samples of this study predate the infection). Cell type and time point are not known. As DNA, the CDR3 is TGCGCCAGCAGCTTGATGGGACAGGGGTACAATGAGCAGTTCTTC. Amino acids: CASSLMGQGYNEQFF.